This TCR beta chain appears in the sequencing data of a study of early T cells in non-severe SARS-CoV-2 infection. Study-level background: RNA in bulk from unsorted whole blood was sequenced, and chains were unpaired.

In regard to this clonotype: The antigen is unknown.

Study-wide findings and caveats: Anti-spike CD8 responses were favored in VDJdb matching, and private and CD4 specificities were missed.

Unique molecular identifiers were attached to individual cDNA molecules. TCRdb used MiXCR to reprocess the 5' RACE reads, holding one entry per CDR3 protein. The sample yields under 85,000 distinct CDR3 sequences, roughly an eighth seen once. The sequenced material came from whole blood. This receptor was obtained from an adult who was a healthcare worker with PCR-confirmed SARS-CoV-2 infection or an uninfected control (not recorded which).

The CDR3 sequence is CASSLKGAIGELFF. CDR3 nucleotide sequence: TGTGCCAGCAGCTTGAAGGGGGCGATCGGGGAGCTGTTTTTT. The chain couples TRBV11-3 to TRBJ2-2; 7 nucleotides match TRBD1. V shed 3 bases and J 7 bases; nucleotides not matched to a gene: 5. Germline CDR1 is SGHNT and CDR2 is YENEEA. The length of the CDR3 is 14 residues.